This T cell receptor beta chain was sequenced during a study of molecular identifiers for immune sequencing clone quantification. This clonotype was detected many times. Its antigen is not identified. Libraries of bulk TCR were made by previously described methods (with listed TCR primers). TCRdb analysed the PCR reads with MiXCR anew, one entry per CDR3 protein. Of about 640,000 distinct CDR3 sequences in the sample, 15% to 20% were seen once. Study conclusions and caveats: Over 99% of effector molecules, yet under 1% of naive-cell molecules, were held by clones above 20 RNA copies.

CDR3 length: 14 amino acids. V lost 6 bases to trimming and J lost 5 bases, with 16 bases between them. In germline, CDR1 is MNHEY, CDR2 SMNVEV (reference sequence). From around 18,000 to 910,000 sorted cells, naive CD8 libraries were generated with 10%, 30% or 50% RNA. This receptor was identified in a human donor in good health. Some libraries in this study had Jurkat cell RNA spiked in. The chain is built from TRBV27 and TRBJ1-1; D perhaps matches TRBD1 (5 bases). The sample consisted of naive CD8+ T cells from blood, with Jurkat cell RNA spiked in. Regarding subset: FACS-sorted CD8+CD4-CCR7+CD45RA+ naive T cells. This chain's CDR3 is CASRGGMGVTEAFF. In DNA form, the CDR3 reads TGTGCCAGCAGGGGGGGGATGGGTGTGACTGAAGCTTTCTTT.